These 10 T cell receptor beta chains were sequenced from one sample in a study of naive and memory T cell subsets. The library had UMIs added by 3' ligation of an oligonucleotide to TCR cDNA. Four PCR rounds used nested alpha and beta constant region primers plus the SP2 primer. TCRdb reprocessed the 5' RACE reads via MiXCR and lists one record per CDR3 protein. The sample holds roughly 56,000 distinct CDR3 sequences; about 7.2% are singletons and the top ten take 8.5% to 10%. Receptor source: a male donor in good health.

V gene TRBV3-1 combines with J gene TRBJ1-4; D call uncertain. The germline V and J ends were trimmed by 1 base and 4 bases, with 10 bases remaining between them. Germline V gene sequence: CDR1 LGHDT, CDR2 YNNKEL (reference sequence). The CDR3 runs 15 residues. The CDR3 DNA reads as TGTGCCAGCAGCCAAGGTTCCGGTTATAATGAAAAACTGTTTTTT. It yields the protein CASSQGSGYNEKLFF.

This clonotype is judged medium-sized. V is TRBV5-1 and J is TRBJ2-1, with D possibly TRBD2 on 6 matching bases. CDR3 length: 14 amino acids. Trimming removed 4 bases from V and 3 bases from J, with 11 bases in between. Germline values: CDR1 SGHRS, CDR2 YFSETQ. The CDR3 DNA reads TGCGCCAGCAGCACCGGGGGAGGCTACAATGAGCAGTTCTTC. It specifies CASSTGGGYNEQFF.

This clonotype was observed a handful of times. CDR3 sequence: CSARTVHIMNTEAFF. The CDR3 DNA reads as TGCAGTGCTCGGACAGTCCACATCATGAACACTGAAGCTTTCTTT. The V gene is TRBV20-1, the J gene TRBJ1-1; possibly TRBD1 for D (6 bases). Germline-derived CDR1 and CDR2 are DFQATT and SNEGSKA (reference sequence). The CDR3 sequence is 15 residues long. Trimming pared 5 bases from V and 0 bases from J, leaving 16 bases between.

This clonotype has more than one count but fewer than ten. The rearrangement uses TRBV27 and TRBJ2-7; D gene unclear. This CDR3 is built from 16 residues. V was shortened by 6 bases and J by 3 bases, with 21 bases between the two germline ends. CDR1 and CDR2 (germline): MNHEY, SMNVEV (reference sequence). CDR3: CASSPRVVGQIYEQYF. CDR3 nucleotides: TGTGCCAGCAGCCCTCGAGTGGTAGGTCAGATCTACGAGCAGTACTTC.

In its sample, this clonotype was seen many times. This sequence joins TRBV4-1 and TRBJ2-2; D call uncertain. The CDR3 loop spans 15 amino acids. V shed 0 bases and J shed 0 bases, with 5 bases lying between them. CDR1 is MGHRA, CDR2 YSYEKL, per germline. This CDR3 reads CASSQEVTNTGELFF. CDR3 sequence (DNA): TGCGCCAGCAGCCAAGAGGTGACGAACACCGGGGAGCTGTTTTTT.

This chain uses TRBV18 with TRBJ1-2; possible D gene TRBD1, 5 bases. V lost 3 bases, J lost 8 bases, and 16 bases lay in between. CDR1 is KGHSH, CDR2 LQKENI, per germline. The CDR3 length is 14 residues. CDR3 amino acids: CASSPVTDDRGYTF. The DNA for the CDR3 is TGTGCCAGCTCACCTGTCACGGACGACAGAGGCTACACCTTC. Full variable domain (remainder filled in from reference TRBV18 and TRBJ1-2): NAGVMQNPRHLVRRRGQEARLRCSPMKGHSHVYWYRQLPEEGLKFMVYLQKENIIDESGMPKERFSAEFPKEGPSILRIQQVVRGDSAAYFCASSPVTDDRGYTFGSGTRLTVV.

This clonotype occurred many times. The rearrangement uses TRBV5-6 and TRBJ2-7; tentative D call: TRBD2 (6 bases). CDR1 is SGHDT, CDR2 YYEEEE, per germline. This CDR3 region has 14 residues. Trimming took 3 bases from V and 4 from J, leaving 14 bases between them. The CDR3 DNA reads as TGTGCCAGCAGCTCGGTTGCTGGGGGGTACGAGCAGTACTTC. Its translation is CASSSVAGGYEQYF. Full variable domain (outside the CDR3, taken from reference TRBV5-6 and TRBJ2-7): DAGVTQSPTHLIKTRGQQVTLRCSPKSGHDTVSWYQQALGQGPQFIFQYYEEEERQRGNFPDRFSGHQFPNYSSELNVNALLLGDSALYLCASSSVAGGYEQYFGPGTRLTVT.

Turning to this clonotype: Without the conserved terminal phenylalanine or tryptophan, this CDR3 likely stems from a read error. The V call is TRBV5-6, the J call TRBJ2-5, with 10 bases aligning to TRBD1. The CDR3 length is 18 residues. The germline V gene encodes CDR1 SGHDT and CDR2 YYEEEE. After removal of 2 bases from V and 4 bases from J, the junction contained 14 bases not matched to a gene. This chain's CDR3 is CASSFRQGAVDPGETQYL. The CDR3 DNA reads as TGTGCCAGCAGCTTTCGACAGGGGGCTGTTGATCCTGGAGAGACCCAGTACCTC.

This clonotype was detected many times. V is TRBV15 and J is TRBJ1-2; no clear D. V lost 7 bases to trimming and J lost 8 bases, with 17 bases between them. This CDR3 region has 13 residues. From germline, CDR1 is LNHNV and CDR2 YYDKDF (reference sequence). The CDR3 coding sequence is TGTGCCACCACCCCAGATGGACGGTGGGGCTACACCTTC. The encoded protein is CATTPDGRWGYTF.

The table lists this clonotype with many counts. This chain uses TRBV9 with TRBJ2-5; no firm D call. V was clipped by 4 bases and J by 0 bases, with 7 bases between them. This CDR3 spans 13 amino acids. In germline, CDR1 is SGDLS, CDR2 YYNGEE. This chain's CDR3 is CASSSQYQETQYF. The CDR3 DNA reads TGTGCCAGCAGCTCACAGTACCAAGAGACCCAGTACTTC. Full variable domain (rest looked up from reference TRBV9 and TRBJ2-5): DSGVTQTPKHLITATGQRVTLRCSPRSGDLSVYWYQQSLDQGLQFLIQYYNGEERAKGNILERFSAQQFPDLHSELNLSSLELGDSALYFCASSSQYQETQYFGPGTRLLVL.